This T cell receptor (beta chain) was recorded in a study of spatial heterogeneity in lung cancer. Study summary: Detection consistently yielded more beta chains than alpha chains.

Study-wide points: In blood, ubiquitous expanded tumor TCRs appeared more at resection than follow-up.

This clonotype was found a few times. What it binds is not known. This beta chain slipped into a library made for alpha chains as a stray read, so its size is not meaningful. The time point was: sample taken at primary tumor resection. No cell sorting; template was whole RNA from tumor, lung tissue or PBMC. The roughly 68 donors had untreated early-stage non-small cell lung cancer. Trimming cost V 8 bases and J 3 bases; bases outside gene matches: 4. Germline CDR1 and CDR2: WSHSY and SAAADI. The CDR3 runs to 12 residues. The library protocol tagged each TCR cDNA with a unique molecular identifier. Using its own MiXCR run on the 5' RACE reads, TCRdb lists one record per CDR3 protein. The table shows a few thousand distinct CDR3 sequences, with 25% to 35% occurring only once.

The chain recombines TRBV10-2 with TRBJ2-7, with TRBD1 identical over 7 bases. Source: PBMCs, taken at surgery. This receptor was identified in a female donor with early-stage non-small cell lung cancer. The chain's CDR3 is CASGDSFYEQYF. CDR3 in DNA: TGCGCCAGCGGGGACAGCTTCTACGAGCAGTACTTC.